One sample yielded the 24 T cell receptor beta chains listed below, sequenced in a study of Ad26.COV2.S vaccination and SARS-CoV-2 variants. Sequenced by immunoSEQ multiplex PCR; TCRdb stores in-frame clones only, minus some. The table records some 320,000 clones, about 86% of them present only once. Treatment denoted: about 20 received Ad26.COV2.S at low or high dose, single or two shots; about 5 received placebo; per-sample allocation not given. Vaccine and placebo recipients were sampled on day 63 after the first injection. The sequencing here drew on peripheral blood, taken in a trial of Ad26.COV2.S vaccine versus placebo. The receptors were sampled from a person between 18 and 60 years old who received the Ad26.COV2.S COVID-19 vaccine or a placebo.

J is TRBJ2-2 and V is TRBV2; 8 bases agree with TRBD1. CDR3 size: 16 residues. Germline trimming cut 7 bases from V and 5 bases from J; bases unmatched to any gene: 12. Germline V CDR1 and CDR2: SNHLY, FYNNEI. This CDR3 is CASTLNGQGATGELFF. The CDR3 DNA reads as TGTGCCAGCACCCTCAATGGGCAGGGGGCGACCGGGGAGCTGTTTTTT.

The chain recombines TRBV7-2 with TRBJ2-3, with 8 bases lining up with TRBD2. The CDR3 is 15 amino acids. The germline V gene encodes CDR1 SGHTA and CDR2 FQGNSA. The ends lost 0 bases at V and 1 base at J; junction bases unmatched: 0. The CDR3 DNA sequence: TGTGCCAGCAGCTTAGCTAGCGGGGGCACAGATACGCAGTATTTT. Amino acid sequence: CASSLASGGTDTQYF.

In DNA, the CDR3 is TGCGCCAGCAGCCCCGGGACTAGCAGAGAAGAGACCCAGTACTTC. The encoded protein is CASSPGTSREETQYF. The rearrangement uses TRBV5-1 and TRBJ2-5; TRBD2 agrees at 9 bases. Germline V gives CDR1 SGHRS, CDR2 YFSETQ. The CDR3 has 15 residues. The J segment lost 3 bases and the V segment lost 4 bases, leaving 7 bases of the junction unmatched.

This clone turned up a few times. This chain uses TRBV18 with TRBJ2-1; D remains unclear. CDR1 is KGHSH, CDR2 LQKENI, per germline. This CDR3 region has 13 residues. Trimming left V 2 bases short and J 9 bases short, with 11 bases between. The chain's CDR3 is CASSPSQIREQFF. The CDR3 DNA follows: TGTGCCAGCTCACCATCACAGATTCGTGAGCAGTTCTTC.

This chain joins TRBV6-6 and TRBJ1-5, with 7 bases aligning to TRBD1. V trimming: 7 bases; J trimming: 7 bases; junction bases outside the gene matches: 10. This CDR3 region has 14 residues. Looked up from germline, CDR1 is MNHNY and CDR2 is SVGAGI (reference sequence). The CDR3 spells CASTPLGGEQPQHF. For the CDR3, the DNA is TGTGCCAGCACCCCCCTAGGGGGCGAACAGCCCCAGCATTTT.

This rearrangement joins TRBV5-4 to TRBJ2-2; 10 nucleotides agree with TRBD1. Looked up from germline, CDR1 is SGHNT and CDR2 is YYREEE (reference sequence). The CDR3 has 17 residues. V shed 3 bases and J 6 bases; nucleotides not matched to a gene: 11. As DNA, the CDR3 is TGTGCCAGCAGCTCCCGGGCGGGACAGGGGATAGCCGGGGAGCTGTTTTTT. It specifies CASSSRAGQGIAGELFF.

The V call is TRBV5-4, the J call TRBJ2-2; TRBD1 aligns across 8 bases. This CDR3 comprises 14 residues. J lost 1 base, V lost 4 bases, and 0 bases had no gene match. Germline CDR1 is SGHNT and CDR2 is YYREEE (reference sequence). The CDR3 coding sequence is TGTGCCAGCAGCGGACAGGGGAACACCGGGGAGCTGTTTTTT. Encoded protein: CASSGQGNTGELFF. The variable domain in full, completed from reference TRBV5-4 and TRBJ2-2, reads ETGVTQSPTHLIKTRGQQVTLRCSSQSGHNTVSWYQQALGQGPQFIFQYYREEENGRGNFPPRFSGLQFPNYSSELNVNALELDDSALYLCASSGQGNTGELFFGEGSRLTVL.

This clone was seen only once. This chain uses TRBV3-1 (or the pseudogene TRBV3-2) with TRBJ1-1; weak D call: TRBD1 (5 bases). This CDR3 is built from 15 residues. Deletions cut 4 bases from V and 4 bases from J, with 16 bases between. The germline CDR1 and CDR2 sequences are LGHDT and YNNKEL (reference sequence). The CDR3 sequence: CASSPVGTLGTEAFF. CDR3 nucleotides: TGTGCCAGCAGCCCCGTGGGGACCCTGGGCACTGAAGCTTTCTTT.

This chain connects TRBV6-1 to TRBJ2-2; 9 nucleotides match TRBD1. Germline CDR1 and CDR2: MNHNS and SASEGT. The CDR3 spans 22 residues. J lost 5 bases, V lost 2 bases, and 24 bases had no gene match. The CDR3 DNA follows: TGTGCCAGCAGTGAATCATTTTGTTGCGCTCGACAGGGGGTTCTATCAACCGGGGAGCTGTTTTTT. This codes for CASSESFCCARQGVLSTGELFF.

The chain recombines TRBV18 with TRBJ2-3; 13 positions match TRBD2. The CDR3 is 16 residues long. V was pared by 3 bases and J by 3 bases, with 3 bases of the junction left unmatched. Per germline, CDR1 KGHSH and CDR2 LQKENI. CDR3 protein: CASSPPGLAGTDTQYF. The CDR3 DNA follows: TGTGCCAGCTCACCGCCGGGACTAGCGGGGACAGATACGCAGTATTTT. The complete variable domain, with remaining parts taken from reference TRBV18 and TRBJ2-3, reads NAGVMQNPRHLVRRRGQEARLRCSPMKGHSHVYWYRQLPEEGLKFMVYLQKENIIDESGMPKERFSAEFPKEGPSILRIQQVVRGDSAAYFCASSPPGLAGTDTQYFGPGTRLTVL.

The chain recombines TRBV6-6 with TRBJ1-5; 9 nucleotides match TRBD1. V gave up 6 bases and J gave up 7 bases; unmatched junction bases: 13. The CDR3 covers 16 residues. From germline, CDR1 is MNHNY and CDR2 SVGAGI (reference sequence). The CDR3 DNA follows: TGTGCCAGCAGCCGCGGTACCGGGACAGGGTTACAGCCCCAGCATTTT. Translating gives CASSRGTGTGLQPQHF.

The table lists this clone with a count of one. In DNA form, the CDR3 reads TGTGCCAGCCGGAGCTATGCGGGCTACACCTTC. It encodes CASRSYAGYTF. This chain links TRBV6-5 with TRBJ1-2, with no clear D. Germline CDR1 and CDR2: MNHEY and SVGAGI. Trimming took 8 bases from V and 8 from J, leaving 12 bases between them. The CDR3 totals 11 residues.

The chain employs TRBV2 and TRBJ1-5, with 9 positions matching TRBD1. The CDR3 contains 17 residues. V trimming: 6 bases; J trimming: 4 bases; junction bases outside the gene matches: 13. The germline V gene has CDR1 SNHLY and CDR2 FYNNEI. The CDR3 protein is CASSPTPDRGRNQPQHF. The CDR3 DNA is TGTGCCAGCAGCCCGACCCCGGACAGGGGAAGAAATCAGCCCCAGCATTTT.

The chain carries TRBV11-3 and TRBJ2-1; tentative D call: TRBD2 (5 bases). The CDR3 length is 12 residues. With 2 bases removed from V and 10 bases from J, the gap between germline ends came to 9 bases. Per germline, CDR1 SGHNT and CDR2 YENEEA. For the CDR3, the DNA is TGTGCCAGCAGCTTACGTCGGGGAGAGCAGTTCTTC. Amino acid sequence: CASSLRRGEQFF.

The rearrangement links TRBV5-1 to TRBJ2-3; D is perhaps TRBD1 (6 bases). The CDR3 is 15 amino acids. CDR1 and CDR2 (germline): SGHRS, YFSETQ. With 0 bases removed from V and 2 bases from J, the gap between germline ends came to 10 bases. The CDR3 bases are TGCGCCAGCAGCTTGGCGGACAGAGACACAGATACGCAGTATTTT. This translates into CASSLADRDTDTQYF. Complete variable domain (other parts from reference TRBV5-1 and TRBJ2-3): KAGVTQTPRYLIKTRGQQVTLSCSPISGHRSVSWYQQTPGQGLQFLFEYFSETQRNKGNFPGRFSGRQFSNSRSEMNVSTLELGDSALYLCASSLADRDTDTQYFGPGTRLTVL.

Only a few counts were recorded for this clone. The J gene is TRBJ1-2, the V gene TRBV19; 7 bases map to TRBD1. The germline V gene encodes CDR1 LNHDA and CDR2 SQIVND (reference sequence). CDR3 size: 17 residues. Unmatched junction bases numbered 12, after V lost 3 bases and J lost 2 bases. CDR3 nucleotides: TGTGCCAGTAGTATCCCCTCCTTCCGGGACAGAAACTATGGCTACACCTTC. Its protein product is CASSIPSFRDRNYGYTF.

This chain uses TRBV27 with TRBJ1-6; possibly TRBD1 for D (6 bases). V was pared by 6 bases and J by 9 bases, with 15 bases between. This CDR3 comprises 14 residues. Germline V gene lookup returns CDR1 MNHEY and CDR2 SMNVEV (reference sequence). The CDR3 nucleotides read TGTGCCAGCAGGTTACAGGGAGGGAGTTCACCCCTCCACTTT. Translating gives CASRLQGGSSPLHF.

V gene TRBV15 combines with J gene TRBJ2-3; D possibly uses TRBD1 or TRBD2 (5 bases each). CDR1 is LNHNV and CDR2 is YYDKDF in the germline V gene (reference sequence). CDR3 size: 15 residues. V gave up 0 bases and J gave up 4 bases, with 11 bases separating them. CDR3 bases: TGTGCCACCAGCAGAGATGTGGGGGTAGCAGATACGCAGTATTTT. This translates into CATSRDVGVADTQYF.

This clone was counted a few times. The V call is TRBV7-9, the J call TRBJ2-5; D remains unclear. The CDR3 is made up of 14 amino acids. CDR1 is SEHNR and CDR2 is FQNEAQ in the germline V gene (reference sequence). Trimming pared 6 bases from V and 1 base from J, leaving 12 bases between. The CDR3 loop reads CASSRQGLQETQYF. In DNA form, the CDR3 reads TGTGCCAGCAGTCGACAAGGCCTCCAAGAGACCCAGTACTTC.

V and J are TRBV23-1 and TRBJ2-2; D may be TRBD2 (6 bases). Being an ORF, TRBV23-1 has a function that is uncertain. This CDR3 spans 15 amino acids. V lost 3 bases to trimming and J lost 2 bases, with 10 bases between them. For the CDR3, the DNA is TGCGCCAGCAGTCACCGCGGGACTAACACCGGGGAGCTGTTTTTT. Residues: CASSHRGTNTGELFF.

Only a few counts were recorded for this clone. The gene calls are TRBV9 and TRBJ2-7, with TRBD1 matching over 8 bases. Germline trimming cut 7 bases from V and 0 bases from J; bases unmatched to any gene: 6. In germline, CDR1 is SGDLS, CDR2 YYNGEE. The CDR3 totals 14 residues. The CDR3 DNA reads TGTGCCAGCTCAAATACAGGGGGCTCCTACGAGCAGTACTTC. It yields the protein CASSNTGGSYEQYF.

The V gene is TRBV7-2, the J gene TRBJ1-6; 7 bases line up with TRBD1. Germline CDR1 reads SGHTA; CDR2 reads FQGNSA. V was clipped by 5 bases and J by 10 bases; unmatched bases: 11. This CDR3 contains 15 residues. Written as DNA, the CDR3 is TGTGCCAGCAGCCCGGGGACAGCGAAAGGCTCACCCCTCCACTTT. It codes for CASSPGTAKGSPLHF.

This clone is a singleton in its sample. The V call is TRBV27, the J call TRBJ1-6; 7 bases fit TRBD1. The germline CDR1 and CDR2 sequences are MNHEY and SMNVEV (reference sequence). The CDR3 spans 16 residues. V shed 2 bases, J shed 6 bases, and the junction held 7 bases outside the gene matches. The CDR3 nucleotides read TGTGCCAGCAGTTTAGCCACAGGGGCGGGTAATTCACCCCTCCACTTT. It codes for CASSLATGAGNSPLHF.

This chain connects TRBV5-1 to TRBJ1-3, with TRBD1 matching 8 bases. With V trimmed by 1 base and J by 0 bases, 6 bases remained unmatched. There are 17 residues in the CDR3. From germline, CDR1 is SGHRS and CDR2 YFSETQ. CDR3 loop: CASSLRTGPSSGNTIYF. The DNA for the CDR3 is TGCGCCAGCAGCTTGCGGACAGGGCCGAGCTCTGGAAACACCATATATTTT.